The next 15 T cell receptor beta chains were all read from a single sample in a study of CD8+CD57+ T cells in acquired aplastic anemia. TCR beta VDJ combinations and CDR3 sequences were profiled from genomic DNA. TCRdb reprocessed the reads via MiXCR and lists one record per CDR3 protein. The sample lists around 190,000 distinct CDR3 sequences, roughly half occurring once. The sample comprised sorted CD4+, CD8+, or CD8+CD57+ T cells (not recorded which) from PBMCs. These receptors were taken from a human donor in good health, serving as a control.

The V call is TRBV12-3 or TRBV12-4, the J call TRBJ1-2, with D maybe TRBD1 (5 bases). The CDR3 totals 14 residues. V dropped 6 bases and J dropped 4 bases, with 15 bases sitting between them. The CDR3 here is CASRASQGSYGYTF. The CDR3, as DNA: TGTGCCAGCAGAGCCTCTCAGGGATCCTATGGCTACACCTTC.

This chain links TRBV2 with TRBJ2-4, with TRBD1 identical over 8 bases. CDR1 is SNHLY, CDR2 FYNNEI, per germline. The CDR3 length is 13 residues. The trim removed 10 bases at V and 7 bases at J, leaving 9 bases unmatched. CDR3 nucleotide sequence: TGTGCCACCCACGCAGGGGGCAAGAACATTCAGTACTTC. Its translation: CATHAGGKNIQYF.

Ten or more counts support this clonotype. CDR3 amino acids: CASSTRDVQPVSYTF. In nucleotides, the CDR3 is TGTGCCAGCAGCACTAGGGACGTACAGCCTGTAAGCTACACCTTC. The chain uses TRBV7-9 and TRBJ1-2; tentative D call: TRBD1 (5 bases). The CDR3 is 15 residues long. Looked up from germline, CDR1 is SEHNR and CDR2 is FQNEAQ (reference sequence). V was trimmed by 5 bases and J by 9 bases, leaving 22 bases between them.

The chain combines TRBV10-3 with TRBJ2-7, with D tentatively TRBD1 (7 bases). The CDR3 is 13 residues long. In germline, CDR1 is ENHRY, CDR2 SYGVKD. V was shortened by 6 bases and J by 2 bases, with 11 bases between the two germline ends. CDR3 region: CAISAGTAYEQYF. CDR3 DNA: TGTGCCATCAGCGCGGGGACAGCCTACGAGCAGTACTTC.

The CDR3 loop reads CASSEAAGTGGFPFNEQFF. CDR3 nucleotides: TGCGCCAGCAGTGAGGCAGCCGGGACAGGGGGATTTCCCTTCAATGAGCAGTTCTTC. V is TRBV10-1 and J is TRBJ2-1, with TRBD1 identical over 11 bases. The CDR3 has 19 residues. The V gene end was trimmed by 2 bases and the J gene end by 6 bases; junction bases not matched to a gene: 15. Germline CDR1 is WNHNN and CDR2 is SYGVQD (reference sequence).

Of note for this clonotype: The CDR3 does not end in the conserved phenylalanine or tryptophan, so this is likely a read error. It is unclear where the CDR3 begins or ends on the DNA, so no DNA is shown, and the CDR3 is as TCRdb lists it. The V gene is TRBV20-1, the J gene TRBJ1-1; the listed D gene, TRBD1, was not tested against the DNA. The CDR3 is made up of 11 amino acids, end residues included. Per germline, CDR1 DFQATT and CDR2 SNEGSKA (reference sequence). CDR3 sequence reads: CSARDPSGGSL.

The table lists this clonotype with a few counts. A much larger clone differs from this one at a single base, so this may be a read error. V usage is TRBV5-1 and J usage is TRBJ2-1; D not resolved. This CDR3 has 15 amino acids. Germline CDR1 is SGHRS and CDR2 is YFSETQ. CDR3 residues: CASSLDTSSYDEQFF. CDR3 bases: TGCGCCAGCAGCTTGGATACGAGCTCCTACGATGAGCAGTTCTTC.

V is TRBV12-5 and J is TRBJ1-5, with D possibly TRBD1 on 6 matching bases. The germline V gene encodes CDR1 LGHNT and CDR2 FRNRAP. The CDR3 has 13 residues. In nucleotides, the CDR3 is TGTGCCAGCAGGCAAACAGACAGGCAGCCCCAGCATTTT. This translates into CASRQTDRQPQHF.

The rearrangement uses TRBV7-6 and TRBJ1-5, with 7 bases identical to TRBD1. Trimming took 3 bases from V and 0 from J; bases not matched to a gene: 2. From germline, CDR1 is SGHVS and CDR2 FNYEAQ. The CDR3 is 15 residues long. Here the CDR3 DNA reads TGTGCCAGCAGCTTGTGGACAGGTAGCAATCAGCCCCAGCATTTT. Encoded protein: CASSLWTGSNQPQHF.

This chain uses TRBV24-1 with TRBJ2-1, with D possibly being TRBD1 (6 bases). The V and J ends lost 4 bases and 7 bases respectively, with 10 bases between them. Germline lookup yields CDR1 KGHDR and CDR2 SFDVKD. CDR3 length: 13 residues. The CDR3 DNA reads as TGTGCCACCAGTGACCGGACAGTGAATGAGCAGTTCTTC. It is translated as CATSDRTVNEQFF.

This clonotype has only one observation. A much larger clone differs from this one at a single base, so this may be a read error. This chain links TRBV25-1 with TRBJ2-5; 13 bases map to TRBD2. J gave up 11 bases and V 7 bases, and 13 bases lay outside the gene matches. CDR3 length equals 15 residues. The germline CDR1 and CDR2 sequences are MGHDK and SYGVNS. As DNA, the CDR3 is TGTGCCAGCAACCTGGCGGGACTAGCGGGGTTAAAGCAGTACTTC. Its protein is CASNLAGLAGLKQYF.

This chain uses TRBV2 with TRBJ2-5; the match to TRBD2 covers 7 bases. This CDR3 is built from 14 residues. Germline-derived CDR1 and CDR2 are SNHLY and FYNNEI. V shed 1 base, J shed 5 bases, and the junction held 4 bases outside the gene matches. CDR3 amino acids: CASSEEGGLETQYF. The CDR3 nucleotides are TGTGCCAGCAGTGAAGAGGGAGGGCTGGAGACCCAGTACTTC.

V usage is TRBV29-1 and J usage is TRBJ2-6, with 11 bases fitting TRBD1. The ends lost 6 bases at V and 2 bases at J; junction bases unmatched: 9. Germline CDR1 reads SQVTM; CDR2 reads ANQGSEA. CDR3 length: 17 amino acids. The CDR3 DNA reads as TGCAGCGTCTGGGACAGGGGGATAGGAACTGGGGCCAACGTCCTGACTTTC. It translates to CSVWDRGIGTGANVLTF.

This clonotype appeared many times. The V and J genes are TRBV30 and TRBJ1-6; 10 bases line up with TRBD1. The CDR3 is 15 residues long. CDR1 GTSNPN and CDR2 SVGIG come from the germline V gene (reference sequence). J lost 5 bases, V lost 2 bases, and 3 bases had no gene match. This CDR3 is CAWSPDRGHNSPLHF. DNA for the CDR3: TGTGCCTGGAGTCCTGACAGGGGGCATAATTCACCCCTCCACTTT.

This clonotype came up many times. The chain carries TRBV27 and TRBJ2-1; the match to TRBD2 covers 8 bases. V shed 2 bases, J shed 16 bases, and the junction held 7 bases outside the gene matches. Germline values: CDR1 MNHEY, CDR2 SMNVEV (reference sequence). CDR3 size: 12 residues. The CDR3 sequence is CASSLGGTRIFF. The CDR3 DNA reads TGTGCCAGCAGTTTAGGTGGGACTAGGATTTTCTTC.